The 8 T cell receptor beta chains below all came from one sample that was sequenced in a study of T cell responses to AZD1222 COVID-19 vaccine. TCRdb's table, derived via immunoSEQ multiplex PCR, lists solely in-frame clones and lacks some. The sample lists around 100,000 clones, 87% occurring once. The sample in question was peripheral blood, obtained on day 0 of AZD1222 vaccination. The source of these receptors is an adult in good health.

The V call is TRBV19, the J call TRBJ1-2; D unresolved. The CDR3 runs 13 residues. V was pared by 7 bases and J by 8 bases, with 17 bases between. Germline V CDR1 and CDR2: LNHDA, SQIVND (reference sequence). CDR3 amino acids: CASKWGGLRGYTF. As DNA, the CDR3 is TGTGCCAGTAAATGGGGAGGACTTCGAGGCTACACCTTC.

CDR3: CASNRVADTQYF. The CDR3 coding sequence is TGTGCCAGCAACAGGGTTGCAGATACGCAGTATTTT. The rearrangement links TRBV6-5 to TRBJ2-3; TRBD1 is a possible D gene (6 bases). Deletions cut 7 bases from V and 4 bases from J, with 9 bases between. Germline V gene data show CDR1 as MNHEY and CDR2 as SVGAGI. The CDR3 sequence is 12 residues long.

The gene calls are TRBV11-1 and TRBJ2-7; tentative D call: TRBD2 (7 bases). The CDR3 sequence is 13 residues long. Trimming cost V 2 bases and J 6 bases, with 11 bases left between them. Germline V gene lookup returns CDR1 SGHAT and CDR2 FQDESV (reference sequence). CDR3 bases: TGTGCCAGCAGCTTAATGGGAGGGGGCGAGCAGTACTTC. Residues: CASSLMGGGEQYF.

V is TRBV28 and J is TRBJ1-1; D perhaps matches TRBD1 (5 bases). Germline loops: CDR1 MDHEN, CDR2 SYDVKM. Trimming took off 8 bases at V and 4 bases at J, with 11 bases between the two ends. The CDR3 has 12 residues. CDR3 in amino acids: CASAGGFTEAFF. In DNA form, the CDR3 reads TGTGCCAGCGCGGGGGGGTTCACTGAAGCTTTCTTT.

This chain uses TRBV9 with TRBJ2-3; 7 bases are a match to TRBD2. The CDR3 contains 15 residues. CDR1 and CDR2 (germline): SGDLS, YYNGEE. After removal of 6 bases from V and 2 bases from J, the junction contained 9 bases not matched to a gene. The CDR3 nucleotides are TGTGCCAGCATCCTTTCTAGCGGAAACACAGATACGCAGTATTTT. This codes for CASILSSGNTDTQYF.

The chain recombines TRBV19 with TRBJ2-3, with a tentative D call TRBD2 (5 bases). Trimming pared 3 bases from V and 4 bases from J, leaving 11 bases between. The CDR3 sequence is 14 residues long. Per the germline V gene, CDR1 is LNHDA and CDR2 is SQIVND (reference sequence). The CDR3 region is CASSMREIADTQYF. For the CDR3, the DNA is TGTGCCAGTAGTATGAGGGAGATTGCAGATACGCAGTATTTT.

By proportion, this clone is medium-sized (0.01 to 0.1%). The genes are TRBV5-1 and TRBJ1-1; TRBD1 matches 7 bases. V shed 0 bases and J 4 bases; nucleotides not matched to a gene: 3. The germline gives CDR1 SGHRS, CDR2 YFSETQ. This CDR3 spans 14 amino acids. CDR3 sequence (DNA): TGCGCCAGCAGCTTGGATCACAGGGGCACTGAAGCTTTCTTT. Translation: CASSLDHRGTEAFF.

The chain has TRBV2 and TRBJ1-5, with 9 bases that match TRBD1. Germline CDR1 is SNHLY and CDR2 is FYNNEI. V lost 4 bases to trimming and J lost 8 bases; unmatched junction nucleotides: 3. This CDR3 contains 13 residues. CDR3 in amino acids: CASSGDRDEPQHF. For the CDR3, the DNA is TGTGCCAGCAGTGGGGACAGGGACGAGCCCCAGCATTTT.